This entry lists 16 T cell receptor beta chains sequenced from one sample in a study of immune evolution from preneoplasia to lung adenocarcinoma. The repertoire was sequenced with immunoSEQ multiplex PCR; TCRdb's copy has only in-frame clones and lacks some. Of about 6,400 clones listed, approximately 79% are singletons. The sequenced sample consisted of FFPE minimally invasive lung adenocarcinoma tissue. The receptor source for this set is a person aged 45 to 69 with lung adenocarcinoma.

This clone was counted between two and nine times. The rearrangement uses TRBV30 and TRBJ1-1; D not certain. Germline CDR1 and CDR2: GTSNPN and SVGIG (reference sequence). CDR3 size: 14 residues. V shed 0 bases and J shed 0 bases, with 8 bases lying between them. In DNA form, the CDR3 reads TGTGCCTGGAGTGTACGCGATTTGAACACTGAAGCTTTCTTT. This codes for CAWSVRDLNTEAFF.

The chain has TRBV7-9 and TRBJ2-1; possible D gene TRBD2, 5 bases. Trimming stripped 3 bases from V and 4 bases from J, with 10 bases between. This CDR3 contains 14 residues. Germline V gene data show CDR1 as SEHNR and CDR2 as FQNEAQ (reference sequence). The DNA of the CDR3 is TGTGCCAGCAGCTTGGACTTTTCGTACAATGAGCAGTTCTTC. As protein: CASSLDFSYNEQFF.

This chain joins TRBV10-3 and TRBJ2-1; perhaps TRBD2 as D (7 bases). Trimming shortened V by 0 bases and J by 4 bases, and 25 bases separated the two germline ends. CDR1 is ENHRY, CDR2 SYGVKD, per germline. The CDR3 covers 20 residues. CDR3 coding DNA: TGTGCCATCAGTGAGTCGAGTTATCCGCGGGGGCCCAGGGGTTACAATGAGCAGTTCTTC. Residues: CAISESSYPRGPRGYNEQFF.

This chain joins TRBV6-1 and TRBJ2-7; the D is unclear. Trimming removed 1 base at V and 1 base at J, with 8 bases between. CDR3 length: 14 residues. The germline V gene encodes CDR1 MNHNS and CDR2 SASEGT. This CDR3 is CASSEDVRSYEQYF. The CDR3 DNA is TGTGCCAGCAGTGAAGACGTCAGGTCCTACGAGCAGTACTTC.

This clone was detected only a few times. This chain uses TRBV5-1 with TRBJ1-1, with D possibly matching TRBD1 (6 bases). V lost 4 bases, J lost 0 bases, and 13 bases lay in between. The germline V gene encodes CDR1 SGHRS and CDR2 YFSETQ. CDR3 length equals 15 residues. The CDR3 loop reads CASSPGDFMNTEAFF. CDR3 nucleotides: TGCGCCAGCAGCCCAGGGGACTTCATGAACACTGAAGCTTTCTTT.

J is TRBJ2-2 and V is TRBV6-6; TRBD1 aligns across 9 bases. J lost 4 bases, V lost 6 bases, and 6 bases had no gene match. The CDR3 loop spans 15 amino acids. The germline V gene encodes CDR1 MNHNY and CDR2 SVGAGI (reference sequence). CDR3 sequence (DNA): TGTGCCAGCAGCAAGGACAGGGGCGGCACCGGGGAGCTGTTTTTT. The encoded protein is CASSKDRGGTGELFF.

The sample holds a few counts of this clone. The CDR3 sequence: CASTRVGQGAIDTQYF. CDR3 DNA: TGTGCCAGTACGCGGGTGGGGCAGGGGGCCATAGATACGCAGTATTTT. This chain uses TRBV28 with TRBJ2-3, with 8 nucleotides matching TRBD1. CDR1 MDHEN and CDR2 SYDVKM come from the germline V gene. The CDR3 length is 16 residues. The V gene end was trimmed by 9 bases and the J gene end by 5 bases; junction bases not matched to a gene: 16.

The chain has TRBV4-2 and TRBJ1-2; D not certain. This CDR3 spans 11 amino acids. Germline assignment: CDR1 LGHNA and CDR2 YNFKEQ. Trimming shortened V by 3 bases and J by 8 bases, and 7 bases separated the two germline ends. The CDR3 spells CASSQGQGYTF. Here the CDR3 DNA reads TGTGCCAGCAGCCAGGGTCAGGGCTACACCTTC.

This chain joins TRBV28 and TRBJ2-1; 13 bases are a match to TRBD2. In germline, CDR1 is MDHEN, CDR2 SYDVKM. This CDR3 has 16 amino acids. The CDR3 coding sequence is TGTGCTACAACCGCCCAGACTAGCGGGGGGAGCAATGAGCAGTTCTTC. It codes for CATTAQTSGGSNEQFF. The full variable domain, with the rest looked up from reference TRBV28 and TRBJ2-1, is DVKVTQSSRYLVKRTGEKVFLECVQDMDHENMFWYRQDPGLGLRLIYFSYDVKMKEKGDIPEGYSVSREKKERFSLILESASTNQTSMYLCATTAQTSGGSNEQFFGPGTRLTVL.

The gene calls are TRBV5-4 and TRBJ2-5; perhaps TRBD1 as D (6 bases). The CDR3 sequence is 13 residues long. CDR1 and CDR2 from the germline V gene are SGHNT and YYREEE (reference sequence). Trimming pared 2 bases from V and 2 bases from J, leaving 7 bases between. The CDR3, as DNA: TGTGCCAGCAGCTTTGGACAGCAAGAGACCCAGTACTTC. Translating it yields CASSFGQQETQYF.

Note on this clone: The junction departs from germline at one end; a sequencing error may be responsible. The V call is TRBV5-1, the J call TRBJ2-3, with 8 bases that match TRBD1. This CDR3 has 16 amino acids. The germline V gene encodes CDR1 SGHRS and CDR2 YFSETQ. The CDR3 DNA reads TGCGCCAGCAGCCCACACGGGACAGGAGACACAAATACGCAGTATTTT. This translates into CASSPHGTGDTNTQYF.

V gene TRBV5-1 combines with J gene TRBJ2-1; 9 bases match TRBD2. The V segment lost 5 bases and the J segment 2 bases; nucleotides outside the gene matches: 5. The germline V gene encodes CDR1 SGHRS and CDR2 YFSETQ. This CDR3 spans 15 amino acids. CDR3 bases: TGCGCCAGCAGGATAGCGGGAGAGACCTACAATGAGCAGTTCTTC. Its protein product is CASRIAGETYNEQFF.

The V gene is TRBV18, the J gene TRBJ1-2, with 7 positions matching TRBD1. Germline CDR1 reads KGHSH; CDR2 reads LQKENI. This CDR3 region has 15 residues. J lost 5 bases, V lost 3 bases, and 9 bases had no gene match. This chain's CDR3 is CASSPEQGFGYGYTF. The CDR3 DNA sequence: TGTGCCAGCTCACCCGAACAGGGGTTCGGGTATGGCTACACCTTC. Full variable domain (missing parts from reference TRBV18 and TRBJ1-2): NAGVMQNPRHLVRRRGQEARLRCSPMKGHSHVYWYRQLPEEGLKFMVYLQKENIIDESGMPKERFSAEFPKEGPSILRIQQVVRGDSAAYFCASSPEQGFGYGYTFGSGTRLTVV.

This chain joins TRBV28 and TRBJ2-1; a weak D match, TRBD2 (6 bases). Trimming stripped 2 bases from V and 6 bases from J, with 14 bases between. CDR1 MDHEN and CDR2 SYDVKM come from the germline V gene. This CDR3 is 15 amino acids long. The DNA for the CDR3 is TGTGCCAGCAGTTTACCCCGGCAGGGAGGCAATGAGCAGTTCTTC. This sequence encodes CASSLPRQGGNEQFF.

The chain has TRBV28 and TRBJ2-3; tentative D call: TRBD1 (5 bases). Per the germline V gene, CDR1 is MDHEN and CDR2 is SYDVKM. The CDR3 is 13 residues long. The V and J ends lost 5 bases and 9 bases respectively, with 15 bases between them. The CDR3 protein is CASSVIPGKTQYF. As DNA, the CDR3 is TGTGCCAGCAGTGTGATACCAGGGAAGACGCAGTATTTT.

V gene TRBV5-1 combines with J gene TRBJ1-1; D not resolved. This CDR3 is 16 amino acids long. CDR1 and CDR2 (germline): SGHRS, YFSETQ. Trimming pared 5 bases from V and 1 base from J, leaving 18 bases between. In DNA, the CDR3 is TGCGCCAGCAGTCCCTCAACGGGAAGTAAGAACACTGAAGCTTTCTTT. This codes for CASSPSTGSKNTEAFF.